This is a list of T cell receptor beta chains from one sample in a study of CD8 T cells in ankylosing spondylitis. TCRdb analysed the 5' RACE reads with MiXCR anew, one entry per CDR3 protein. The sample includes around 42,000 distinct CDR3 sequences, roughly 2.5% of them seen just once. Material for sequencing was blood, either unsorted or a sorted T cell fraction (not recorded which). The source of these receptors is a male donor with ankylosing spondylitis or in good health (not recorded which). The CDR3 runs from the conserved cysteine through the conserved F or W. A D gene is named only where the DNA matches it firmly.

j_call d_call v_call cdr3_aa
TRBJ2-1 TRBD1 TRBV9 CASSPDRGRVNEQFF
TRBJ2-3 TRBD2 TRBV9 CASSVRDYTDTQYF
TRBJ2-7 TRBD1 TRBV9 CASSAPSGTGSHEQYF
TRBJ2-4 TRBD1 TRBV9 CASSVAGTGGRNIQYF
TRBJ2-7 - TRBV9 CASSVDSTTYEQYF
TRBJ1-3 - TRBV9 CASSVGGISSGNTIYF
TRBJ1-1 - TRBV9 CASSPSTVQNTEAFF
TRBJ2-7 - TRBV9 CASSVDVALSYEQYF
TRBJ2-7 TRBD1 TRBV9 CASSVGTGISYEQYF
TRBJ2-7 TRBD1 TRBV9 CASSARDRGNEQYF
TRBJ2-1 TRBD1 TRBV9 CASSDRQGGNEQFF
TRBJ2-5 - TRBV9 CASSVGEGALQETQYF
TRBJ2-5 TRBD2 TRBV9 CASSVLALAGVETQYF
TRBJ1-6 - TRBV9 CASSVYDSRQSYNSPLHF
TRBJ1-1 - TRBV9 CASSADRLNTEAFF